The T cell receptor beta chain under discussion was sequenced for a study of T cells in localized non-small cell lung cancer. Notes on the study in general: Across samples, adjacent lung featured a median roughly 60 of the top 100 tumor clones. Tumor samples were not multi-region, leaving intratumor heterogeneity unexcluded.

The V gene end was trimmed by 5 bases and the J gene end by 6 bases; junction bases not matched to a gene: 7. The germline V gene has CDR1 MNHEY and CDR2 SMNVEV (reference sequence). This CDR3 is built from 15 residues. Points on this clone: The antigen remains unidentified.

TCRdb's table, derived via immunoSEQ multiplex PCR, lists solely in-frame clones and lacks some. The profile covers approximately 20,000 clones, with around 89% appearing a single time and approximately 8.7% taken by the ten largest. Sequenced here: peripheral blood, sampled before any cancer treatment. This receptor was taken from a man aged 35 to 69 with stage I lung adenocarcinoma. V is TRBV27 and J is TRBJ2-1, with 10 bases matching TRBD1. The CDR3: CASSGGQGIGNEQFF. The CDR3 DNA sequence: TGTGCCAGCAGTGGGGGACAGGGGATCGGCAATGAGCAGTTCTTC.